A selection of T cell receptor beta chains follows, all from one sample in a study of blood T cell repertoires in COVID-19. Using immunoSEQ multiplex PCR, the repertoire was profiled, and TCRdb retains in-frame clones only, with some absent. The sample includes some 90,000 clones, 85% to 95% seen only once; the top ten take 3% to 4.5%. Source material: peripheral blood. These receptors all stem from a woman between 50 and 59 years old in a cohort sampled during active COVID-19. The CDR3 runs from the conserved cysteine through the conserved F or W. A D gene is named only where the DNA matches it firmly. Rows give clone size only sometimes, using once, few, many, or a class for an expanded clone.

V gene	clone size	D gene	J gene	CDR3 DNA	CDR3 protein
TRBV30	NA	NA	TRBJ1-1	TGTGCCTGGAGGGCCCAGCGGAACACTGAAGCTTTCTTT	CAWRAQRNTEAFF
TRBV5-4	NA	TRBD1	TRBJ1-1	TGTGCCAGCAGCTCGGGACAGGGCTCTGAAGCTTTCTTT	CASSSGQGSEAFF
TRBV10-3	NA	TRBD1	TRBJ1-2	TGTGCCATCAGGGAAGGACAGGGAAACTATGGCTACACCTTC	CAIREGQGNYGYTF
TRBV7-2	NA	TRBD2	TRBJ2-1	TGTGCCAGCAGCTTCACGACGGGGGGGGCCGCTGAGCAGTTCTTC	CASSFTTGGAAEQFF
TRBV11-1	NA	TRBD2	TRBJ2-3	TGTGCCAGCAGCTCCGCAGCGGGGGGTGGCACAGATACGCAGTATTTT	CASSSAAGGGTDTQYF
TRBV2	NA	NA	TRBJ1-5	TGTGCCAGCAGCGCCTGGGGGGGGAGTTCGAGCAATCAGCCCCAGCATTTT	CASSAWGGSSSNQPQHF
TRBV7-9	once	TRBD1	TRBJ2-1	TGTGCCAGCAGCTCCACAGGGGGCGCGGGGAATGAGCAGTTCTTC	CASSSTGGAGNEQFF
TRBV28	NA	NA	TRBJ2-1	TGTGCCAGCAGTTTCGGGTTAGGCTCGTTTCGGCAGTTCTTC	CASSFGLGSFRQFF
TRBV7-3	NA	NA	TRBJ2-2	TGTGCCAGCAGCTTAACGGGGCCCGGGGAGCTGTTTTTT	CASSLTGPGELFF
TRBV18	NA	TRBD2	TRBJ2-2	TGTGCCAGCTCACCAGGACTAGCGGGAGGTGGGAACACCGGGGAGCTGTTTTTT	CASSPGLAGGGNTGELFF
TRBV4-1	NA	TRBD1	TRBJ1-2	TGCGCCAGCAGCCAAGACAGGGGGCAAGGTGGCTACACCTTC	CASSQDRGQGGYTF
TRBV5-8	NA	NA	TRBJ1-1	TGTGCCAGCAGCTTGTGGCAGGGCCCACACACTGAAGCTTTCTTT	CASSLWQGPHTEAFF
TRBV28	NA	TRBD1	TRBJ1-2	TGTGCCAGCAGTTTATGGACAGGGAACGACTATGGCTACACCTTC	CASSLWTGNDYGYTF
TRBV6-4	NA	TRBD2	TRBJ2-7	TGTGCCAGCAGCCCCCACCGGGGAGGGACCTACGAGCAGTACTTC	CASSPHRGGTYEQYF
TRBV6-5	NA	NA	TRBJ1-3	TGTGCCAGCAGTTTACAGGCCTCTGGAAACACCATATATTTT	CASSLQASGNTIYF
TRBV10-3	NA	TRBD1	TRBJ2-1	TGTGCCATCAGTTGGGACAGGGACTACAATGAGCAGTTCTTC	CAISWDRDYNEQFF
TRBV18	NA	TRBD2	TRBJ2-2	TGTGCCAGCTCACCGAACGGCGGGAGCGGGACCGGGGAGCTGTTTTTT	CASSPNGGSGTGELFF
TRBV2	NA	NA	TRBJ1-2	TGTGCCAGCAGTGGAGGGGAGGCAGCCAACTATGGCTACACCTTC	CASSGGEAANYGYTF
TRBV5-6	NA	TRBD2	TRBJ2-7	TGTGCCAGCAGCCTGCTTTTAAGCGGGAGTTTTTCCGAGCAGTACTTC	CASSLLLSGSFSEQYF
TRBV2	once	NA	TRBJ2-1	TGTGCCAGCAGTTCCGGGAAGCTCGGAAATGAGCAGTTCTTC	CASSSGKLGNEQFF
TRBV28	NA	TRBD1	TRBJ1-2	TGTGCCAGCAGTACCAGGTGGTCAGGGGGCCCCTATGGCTACACCTTC	CASSTRWSGGPYGYTF
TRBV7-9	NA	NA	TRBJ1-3	TGTGCCAGCAGCTATACCGGGAGAGGAGACACCATATATTTT	CASSYTGRGDTIYF